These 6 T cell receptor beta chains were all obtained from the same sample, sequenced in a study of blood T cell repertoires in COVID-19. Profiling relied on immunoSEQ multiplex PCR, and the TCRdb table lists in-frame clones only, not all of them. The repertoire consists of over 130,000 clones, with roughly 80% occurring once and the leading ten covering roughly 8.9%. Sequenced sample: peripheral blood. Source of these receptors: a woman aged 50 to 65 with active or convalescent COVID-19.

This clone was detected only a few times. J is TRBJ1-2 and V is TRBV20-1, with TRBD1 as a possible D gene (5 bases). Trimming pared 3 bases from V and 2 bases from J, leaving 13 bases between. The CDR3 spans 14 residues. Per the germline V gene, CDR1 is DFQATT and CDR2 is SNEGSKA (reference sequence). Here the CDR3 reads CSASRGGGNYGYTF. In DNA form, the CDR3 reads TGCAGTGCTAGTAGGGGTGGAGGGAACTATGGCTACACCTTC.

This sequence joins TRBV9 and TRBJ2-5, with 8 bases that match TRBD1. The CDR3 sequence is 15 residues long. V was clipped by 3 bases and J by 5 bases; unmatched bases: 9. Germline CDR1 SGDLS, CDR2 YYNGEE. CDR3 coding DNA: TGTGCCAGCAGCGCAAGGACAGGGTTGTTGGAGACCCAGTACTTC. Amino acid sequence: CASSARTGLLETQYF.

This CDR3 reads CAIGDGTGGYEQFF. The CDR3 bases are TGTGCCATCGGGGACGGGACAGGGGGTTATGAGCAGTTCTTC. The chain combines TRBV10-3 with TRBJ2-1; 11 positions agree with TRBD1. The CDR3 totals 14 residues. V lost 8 bases, J lost 8 bases, and 8 bases stayed unmatched. The germline V gene encodes CDR1 ENHRY and CDR2 SYGVKD.

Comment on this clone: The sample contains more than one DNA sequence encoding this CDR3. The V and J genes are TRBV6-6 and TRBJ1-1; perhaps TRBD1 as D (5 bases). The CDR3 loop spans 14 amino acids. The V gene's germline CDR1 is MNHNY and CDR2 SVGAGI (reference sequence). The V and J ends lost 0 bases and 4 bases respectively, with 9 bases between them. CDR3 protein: CASSYSLGGTEAFF. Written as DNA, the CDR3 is TGTGCCAGCAGTTACTCTCTGGGGGGCACTGAAGCTTTCTTT.

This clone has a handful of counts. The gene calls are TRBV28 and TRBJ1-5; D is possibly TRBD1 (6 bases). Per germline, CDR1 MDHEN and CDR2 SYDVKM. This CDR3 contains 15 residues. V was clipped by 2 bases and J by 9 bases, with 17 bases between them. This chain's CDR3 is CASSLIGTGHRPQHF. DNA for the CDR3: TGTGCCAGCAGTTTAATAGGGACGGGACATCGGCCCCAGCATTTT.

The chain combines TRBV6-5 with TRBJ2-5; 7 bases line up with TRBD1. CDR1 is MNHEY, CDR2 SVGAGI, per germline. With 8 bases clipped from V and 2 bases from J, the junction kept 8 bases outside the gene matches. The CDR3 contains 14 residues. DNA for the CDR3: TGTGCCAGCCACGAGACAGGGATTCAAGAGACCCAGTACTTC. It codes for CASHETGIQETQYF.